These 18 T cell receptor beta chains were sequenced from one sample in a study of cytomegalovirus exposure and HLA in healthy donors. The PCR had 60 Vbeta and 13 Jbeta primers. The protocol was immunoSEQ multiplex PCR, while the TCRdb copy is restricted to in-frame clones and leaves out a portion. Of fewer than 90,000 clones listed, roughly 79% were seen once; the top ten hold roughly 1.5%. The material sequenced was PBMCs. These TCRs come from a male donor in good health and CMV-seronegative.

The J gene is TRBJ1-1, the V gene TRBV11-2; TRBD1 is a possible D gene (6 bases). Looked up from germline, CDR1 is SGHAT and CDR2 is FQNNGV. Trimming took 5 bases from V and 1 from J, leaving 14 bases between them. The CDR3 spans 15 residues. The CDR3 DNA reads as TGTGCCAGCAGCCTGGGGACAAGAACGAACACTGAAGCTTTCTTT. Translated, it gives CASSLGTRTNTEAFF.

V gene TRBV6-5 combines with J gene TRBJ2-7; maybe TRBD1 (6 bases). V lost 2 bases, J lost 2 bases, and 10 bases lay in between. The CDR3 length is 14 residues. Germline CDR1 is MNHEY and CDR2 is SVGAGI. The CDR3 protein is CASSYGRQAYEQYF. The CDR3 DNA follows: TGTGCCAGCAGTTACGGGAGACAGGCCTACGAGCAGTACTTC.

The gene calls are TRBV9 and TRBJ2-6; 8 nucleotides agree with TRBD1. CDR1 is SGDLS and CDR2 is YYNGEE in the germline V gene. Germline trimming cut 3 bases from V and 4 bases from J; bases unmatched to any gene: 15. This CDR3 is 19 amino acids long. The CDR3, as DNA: TGTGCCAGCAGCGCCCTTCTTAGGGTGACAGGGGCAGGGGCCAACGTCCTGACTTTC. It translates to CASSALLRVTGAGANVLTF.

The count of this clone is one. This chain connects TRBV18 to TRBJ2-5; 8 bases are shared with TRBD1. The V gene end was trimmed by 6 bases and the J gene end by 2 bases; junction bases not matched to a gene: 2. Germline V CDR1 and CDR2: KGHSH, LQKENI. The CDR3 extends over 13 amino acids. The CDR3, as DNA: TGTGCCAGCTCCCGGGACAGGCAAGAGACCCAGTACTTC. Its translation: CASSRDRQETQYF.

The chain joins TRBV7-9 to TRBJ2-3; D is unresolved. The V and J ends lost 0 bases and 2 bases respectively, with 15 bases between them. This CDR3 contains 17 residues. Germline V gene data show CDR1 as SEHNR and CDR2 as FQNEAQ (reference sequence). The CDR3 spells CASSLAEATPITDTQYF. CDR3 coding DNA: TGTGCCAGCAGCTTAGCTGAGGCCACTCCTATCACAGATACGCAGTATTTT. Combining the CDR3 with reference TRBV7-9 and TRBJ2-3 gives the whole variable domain DTGVSQNPRHKITKRGQNVTFRCDPISEHNRLYWYRQTLGQGPEFLTYFQNEAQLEKSRLLSDRFSAERPKGSFSTLEIQRTEQGDSAMYLCASSLAEATPITDTQYFGPGTRLTVL.

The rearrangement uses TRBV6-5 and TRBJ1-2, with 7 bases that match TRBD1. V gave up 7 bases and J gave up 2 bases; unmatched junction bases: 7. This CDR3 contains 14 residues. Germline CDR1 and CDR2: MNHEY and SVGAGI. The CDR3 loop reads CASTNRDRNYGYTF. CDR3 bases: TGTGCCAGCACCAATAGGGACAGAAACTATGGCTACACCTTC.

The CDR3 reads CATSRSVRSRTDTQYF. CDR3 sequence (DNA): TGTGCCACCAGCAGATCCGTCCGGTCCCGCACAGATACGCAGTATTTT. The V and J genes are TRBV15 and TRBJ2-3; no clear D. V lost 2 bases, J lost 1 base, and 13 bases lay in between. Germline V gene data show CDR1 as LNHNV and CDR2 as YYDKDF (reference sequence). The CDR3 runs to 16 residues.

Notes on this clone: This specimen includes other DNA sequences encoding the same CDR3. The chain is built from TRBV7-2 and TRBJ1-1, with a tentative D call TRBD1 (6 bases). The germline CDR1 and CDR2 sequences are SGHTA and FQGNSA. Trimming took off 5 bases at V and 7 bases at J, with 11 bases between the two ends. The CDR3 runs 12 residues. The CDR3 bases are TGTGCCAGCAGCCTAGAGGGGGATGAAGCTTTCTTT. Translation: CASSLEGDEAFF.

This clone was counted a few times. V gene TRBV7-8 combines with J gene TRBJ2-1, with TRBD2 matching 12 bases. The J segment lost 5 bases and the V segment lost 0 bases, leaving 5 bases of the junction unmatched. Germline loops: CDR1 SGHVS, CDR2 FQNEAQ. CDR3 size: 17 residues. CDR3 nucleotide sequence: TGTGCCAGCAGCTTAGCTCTAGCGGGAGGGCCTGACAATGAGCAGTTCTTC. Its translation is CASSLALAGGPDNEQFF.

The CDR3 nucleotides are TGTGCCAGCAGCTTATCTGAGGGGAACACTGAAGCTTTCTTT. Its protein product is CASSLSEGNTEAFF. The J gene is TRBJ1-1, the V gene TRBV7-8; D gene uncertain. Trimming removed 2 bases from V and 1 base from J, with 8 bases in between. The germline V gene has CDR1 SGHVS and CDR2 FQNEAQ. The CDR3 covers 14 residues.

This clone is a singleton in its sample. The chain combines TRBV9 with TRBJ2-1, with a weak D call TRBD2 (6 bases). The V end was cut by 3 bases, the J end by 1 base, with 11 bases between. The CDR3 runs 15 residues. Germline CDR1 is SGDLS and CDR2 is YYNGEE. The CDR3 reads CASSAGGGSYNEQFF. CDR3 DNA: TGTGCCAGCAGCGCGGGTGGGGGGTCCTACAATGAGCAGTTCTTC. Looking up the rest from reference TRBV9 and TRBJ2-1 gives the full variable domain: DSGVTQTPKHLITATGQRVTLRCSPRSGDLSVYWYQQSLDQGLQFLIQYYNGEERAKGNILERFSAQQFPDLHSELNLSSLELGDSALYFCASSAGGGSYNEQFFGPGTRLTVL.

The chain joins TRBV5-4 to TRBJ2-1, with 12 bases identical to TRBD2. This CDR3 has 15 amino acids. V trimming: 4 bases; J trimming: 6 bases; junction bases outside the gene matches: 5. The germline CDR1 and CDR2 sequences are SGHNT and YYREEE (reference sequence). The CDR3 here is CASSKTSGRFNEQFF. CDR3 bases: TGTGCCAGCAGCAAAACTAGCGGGAGGTTCAATGAGCAGTTCTTC.

The chain's CDR3 is CASSPGQATQETQYF. Here the CDR3 DNA reads TGCGCCAGCAGCCCGGGACAGGCGACCCAAGAGACCCAGTACTTC. The genes are TRBV23-1 and TRBJ2-5, with 8 positions matching TRBD1. TRBV23-1 is recorded as an ORF, its role being uncertain. The CDR3 has 15 residues. V lost 6 bases and J lost 1; bases outside the gene matches: 7.

The CDR3 protein is CASSARGMSYEQYF. In nucleotides, the CDR3 is TGTGCCAGCAGCGCCAGGGGAATGTCCTACGAGCAGTACTTC. The chain couples TRBV5-4 to TRBJ2-7; tentatively, D is TRBD1 (6 bases). The ends were cut back, 4 bases at V and 1 base at J, with 12 bases in the middle. CDR1 is SGHNT and CDR2 is YYREEE in the germline V gene (reference sequence). The CDR3 consists of 14 residues.

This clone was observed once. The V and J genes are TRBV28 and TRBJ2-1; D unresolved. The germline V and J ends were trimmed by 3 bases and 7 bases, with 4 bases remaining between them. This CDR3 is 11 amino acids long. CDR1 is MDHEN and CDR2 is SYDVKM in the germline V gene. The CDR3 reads CASSFQNEQFF. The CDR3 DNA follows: TGTGCCAGCAGTTTTCAAAATGAGCAGTTCTTC.

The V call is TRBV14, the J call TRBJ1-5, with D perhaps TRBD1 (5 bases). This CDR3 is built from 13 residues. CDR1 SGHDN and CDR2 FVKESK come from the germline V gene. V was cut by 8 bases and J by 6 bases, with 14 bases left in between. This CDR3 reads CASASGGVQPQHF. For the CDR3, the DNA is TGTGCCAGCGCGAGCGGGGGAGTTCAGCCCCAGCATTTT. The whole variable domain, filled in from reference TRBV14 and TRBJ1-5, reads EAGVTQFPSHSVIEKGQTVTLRCDPISGHDNLYWYRRVMGKEIKFLLHFVKESKQDESGMPNNRFLAERTGGTYSTLKVQPAELEDSGVYFCASASGGVQPQHFGDGTRLSIL.

The CDR3 coding sequence is TGTGCCAGCAGTTCTACGGGACTCGCGTTCGGCTACACCTTC. Encoded protein: CASSSTGLAFGYTF. The genes are TRBV6-5 and TRBJ1-2, with D perhaps TRBD1 (5 bases). The CDR3 extends over 14 amino acids. The germline V gene encodes CDR1 MNHEY and CDR2 SVGAGI. V lost 4 bases, J lost 8 bases, and 17 bases lay in between.

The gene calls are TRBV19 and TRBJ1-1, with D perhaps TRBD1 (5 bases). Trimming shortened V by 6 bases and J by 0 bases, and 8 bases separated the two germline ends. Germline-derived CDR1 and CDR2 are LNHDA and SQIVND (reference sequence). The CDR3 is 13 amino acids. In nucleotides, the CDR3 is TGTGCCAGTAGCAGGGTAGTGAACACTGAAGCTTTCTTT. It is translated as CASSRVVNTEAFF.